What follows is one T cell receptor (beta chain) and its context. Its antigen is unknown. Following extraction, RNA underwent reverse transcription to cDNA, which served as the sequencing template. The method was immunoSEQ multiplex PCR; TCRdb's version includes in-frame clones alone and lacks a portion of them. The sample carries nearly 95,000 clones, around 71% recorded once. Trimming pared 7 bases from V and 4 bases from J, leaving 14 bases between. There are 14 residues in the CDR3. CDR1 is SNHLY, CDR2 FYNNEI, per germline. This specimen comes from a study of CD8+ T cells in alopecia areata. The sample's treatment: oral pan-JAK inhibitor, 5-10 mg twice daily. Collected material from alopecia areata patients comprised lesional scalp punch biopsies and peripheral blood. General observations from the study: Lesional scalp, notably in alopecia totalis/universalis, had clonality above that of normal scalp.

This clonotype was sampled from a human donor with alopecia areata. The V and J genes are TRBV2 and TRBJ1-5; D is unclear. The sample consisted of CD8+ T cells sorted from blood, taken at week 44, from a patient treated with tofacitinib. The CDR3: CASNLQRPNQPQHF. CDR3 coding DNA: TGTGCCAGCAACCTCCAACGACCGAATCAGCCCCAGCATTTT.